The following is a TCR beta chain sequence with its context. The antigen it binds to is not known. No base quality information exists; no much larger clone differs at one position. CDR3 length: 15 amino acids, cysteine to phenylalanine. Only the CDR3 part of the read is kept: 45 bases, read in frame from the first base. Trimmed from V: 1 base; trimmed from J: 5 bases; junction bases lacking a gene match: 3. Reading the germline V gene (reference sequence) gives CDR1 SGHNT and CDR2 YYREEE. The record originates from a study of cytomegalovirus exposure and HLA in healthy donors (dated by TCRdb to 2017 to 2019). For context, the study as a whole: In an earlier analysis of some 550 of the donors, approximately 300 Gb of sequence data and 95 million to 130 million unique TCR beta sequences from roughly 190 million T cells were reported. Roughly 300 gigabases of sequencing data and roughly 90 million unique TCR sequences were included in an early release covering several hundred HLA-typed donors. Of the roughly 410 genotyped donors, 65% to 90% were placed in the genetic ancestry cluster associated with self-reported Caucasian donors. The study aimed to test whether cataloging public T cell receptors could reveal signatures of past pathogen exposure. The study used immunosequencing to profile the T cell repertoires of 600 to 850 subjects and linked those repertoires to cytomegalovirus serostatus. Besides the first cohort of about 730 subjects, a separate validation cohort made up of 90 to 150 different subjects was used. To predict cytomegalovirus infection status, the study combined high-throughput TCR immunosequencing, statistical association of individual TCRs with disease status, and machine learning. A later analysis re-examined previously published TCR beta repertoires from around 670 donors and added high-resolution HLA genotyping to investigate patterns of TCR occurrence. In the later analysis, no new phenotypic data were used to find candidate immune exposures; instead, reliance was placed on TCR beta sequences and their occurrence across donors. An earlier analysis of roughly 580 of the donors used high-throughput TCR beta sequencing to judge whether each TCR beta V gene segment behaved as functional or pseudogenic. Donor age, sex, ethnicity and CMV serostatus were compiled together with the repertoire data. In a later genetic analysis, genome-wide SNP genotypes for about 55% of the roughly 700 donors were used, and that subset was treated as a discovery cohort. Every repertoire in the discovery cohort had been generated on one and the same sequencing platform. Both class I and class II loci were covered by HLA typing, at four-digit resolution. Typing coverage differed by locus: A, B, C, DRB1 and DQB1 were typed in roughly 620-630 donors, DQA1 in about 500, DPA1 in nearly 610, and DPB1 in 472. Four to six DR-DQ haplotypes were handled as single units for association and clustering because linkage in the cohort was strong. On average, 235,054 unique TCR beta nucleotide sequences were sequenced per donor among roughly 430 genotyped donors of the cohort, with approximately 18% of those sequences being non-productive.

Receptor libraries were prepared by the immunoSEQ multiplex PCR assay. A mixture of 60 forward primers for TCR Vbeta segments and 13 reverse primers for TCR Jbeta segments was used in the multiplex PCR. The CDR3 region of rearranged TCR beta genes was amplified from genomic DNA by a multiplex PCR assay. Amplified TCR beta libraries were sequenced as 87-base-pair reads on the Illumina HiSeq System. In the source study's methods: Across the 670 or so repertoires, a later analysis counted some 81 million unique TCR beta chains, 8.5 million to 12 million of which were shared by at least two donors. To remove PCR and sequencing errors, raw reads were error-corrected and collapsed into unique sequences using a nearest-neighbor algorithm that merged closely related sequences. V, D and J gene segments were assigned by aligning CDR3 sequences to IMGT reference sequences. Each retained sequence needed at least a six-nucleotide match to both a V gene segment and a J gene segment. Rearrangements were called productive when the CDR3 lacked stop codons and stayed in frame with V and J; all others were non-productive. Following IMGT convention, CDR3 was defined as the stretch from the second conserved V-encoded cysteine up to the conserved J-encoded phenylalanine. Sequences without an unambiguous match to a single V gene segment were excluded from the earlier analysis of 587 of the donors. An earlier analysis of fewer than 650 of the donors classified V segments as functional when productive rearrangements were above 56.7% and as segregating when the standard deviation between donors was above 5%. A statistical classification framework was built for diagnosing cytomegalovirus status from the catalog of TCR beta chain sequences. In a later analysis, V and J genes were assigned by comparing TCR nucleotide sequences against IMGT/GENE-DB human TR gene sequences. Using the TCRdist pipeline, a later analysis assigned CDR3 sequences along with most-parsimonious VDJ recombination scenarios. In a later analysis, each TCR beta chain was defined by its CDR3 amino acid sequence together with its V-gene family, and reads without a unique V-gene family were excluded. In a later analysis, approximately 590 highly shared, low-generation-probability nucleotide sequences were removed to address suspected cross-contamination and a sequencing artifact. In a later analysis, a clonal expansion index for each public chain was calculated from normalized within-repertoire ranks of inferred template counts. Generation probabilities in a later analysis came from a VDJ recombination model fitted to out-of-frame rearrangements, and those results were checked against IGoR. In a later analysis, TCR-TCR, TCR-HLA and TCR-CMV co-occurrence was scored with hypergeometric tests, and a repertoire-size bias correction was applied to TCR pairs. In a later analysis, false discovery rates were estimated by permuting HLA or CMV assignments 20 times. In a later analysis, co-occurring TCRs were grouped using DBSCAN, with TCRdist sequence similarity added in when clustering inside HLA-allele-positive subsets. Co-occurrence clustering excluded repertoires with fewer than 30,000 or more than 120,000 public chains, plus five with anomalous nucleotide sharing. Here the immuneACCESS table is served through TCRdb, limited to in-frame sequences with V and J called. Missing clones are a known gap in these copies; in checked studies unresolved V genes cover under half, and the rest lacks a known reason. The DNA was the basis for D and trimming; V, J and clone size are from that table. This sample has about 60,000 clones in its table, and 80% to 85% of those were observed once. Around 1.6% of the sample belongs to the ten largest clones.

The cohort consisted of 666 healthy bone marrow donors. At the time of sampling, every cohort member was nominally healthy, though immune exposures that went unrecorded were likely present. The donor was CMV seronegative and belonged to the group of 350 or so seronegative cohort members. A peripheral blood sample was provided by each donor, and peripheral blood mononuclear cells were used for TCR beta sequencing. The Qiagen DNeasy Blood Extraction Kit was used to extract genomic DNA from the blood cell samples. Findings and caveats that apply to the study as a whole: Across donors, most TCR sequences were observed very rarely, whereas some public TCRs were present in many individuals. For the cohort, immune exposure information was limited to CMV serostatus. A later analysis found that HLA-associated TCR beta chains were more clonally expanded and had lower generation probabilities than equally common non-associated chains. A later analysis reported that several top co-occurrence clusters appeared linked to parvovirus B19, influenza, CMV and Epstein-Barr virus. Because some donors lacked HLA typing at each locus, the association tests relied only on the typed subset. At a false discovery rate of 0.05, a later analysis linked about 16,000 TCR beta sequences to specific HLA alleles. A further reported finding was that TCR beta sequences accurately predicted the HLA-A and HLA-B alleles for most subjects in the first cohort. V-gene and J-gene trimming of TCR beta chains was associated with a missense DCLRE1C variant in a later genetic analysis, and the association was replicated in an independent cohort. A few of the identified cytomegalovirus-associated TCR beta chains were confirmed in vitro to be specific for cytomegalovirus antigens. In a later genetic analysis, fewer N-insertions in productive TCRs were reported among donors in an Asian-associated ancestry cluster than the 666-donor mean. Linkage disequilibrium might explain the correlated functional status among segregating V segments, but an unknown experimental factor could not be excluded. It was suggested by the authors that the approach could potentially be generalized to other disease states and immunological phenotypes. Broadly in line with IMGT annotations, most TCR beta V segments showed up in productive rearrangements about 87% or about 30% of the time in an earlier analysis of 450 to 600 of the donors. Over 15 rarely observed V segments, including chromosome 9 orphons, were excluded from the earlier analysis of a few hundred of the donors because counts were too low. Assigning TCR associations to individual alleles was difficult when HLA alleles, especially DR and DQ, strongly co-occurred. The study listed approximately 160 TCR beta chains as associated with cytomegalovirus. In both the original and validation cohorts, the classifier was reported to diagnose cytomegalovirus status with high specificity and sensitivity. Some IMGT-functional V segments, including TRBV6-2 and TRBV6-3, could not be distinguished by the 87-base-pair reads and were therefore excluded. This cohort had only TCR beta chains sequenced, and the lack of alpha or paired-chain data limited which features could be detected. According to a later analysis, most CMV-associated TCR beta chains appeared to be HLA-restricted, and the HLA associations seemed to be driven largely by CMV exposure. The sequencing pipeline was judged likely to have produced a cluster of highly shared sequence variants as a technical artifact. In a later analysis, TCR association rates were found to vary across HLA loci, with the most associated TCRs seen for DRB1 alleles and the fewest for HLA-C alleles. The presence/absence analyses assumed that sequencing depth was roughly uniform across donors, and that assumption may not be true.

Sequencing was done on a sample of PBMCs. This clonotype originated in a young man in good health and CMV-seronegative. The chain employs TRBV5-4 and TRBJ2-2; 9 middle bases align to TRBD2. The sequenced DNA is TGTGCCAGCAGCTTGAACGCGGGAGGGACCGGGGAGCTGTTTTTT. It translates to CASSLNAGGTGELFF. Here the CDR3 is joined to the reference TRBV5-4 and TRBJ2-2 genes, and the full variable domain is: ETGVTQSPTHLIKTRGQQVTLRCSSQSGHNTVSWYQQALGQGPQFIFQYYREEENGRGNFPPRFSGLQFPNYSSELNVNALELDDSALYLCASSLNAGGTGELFFGEGSRLTVL.